The 8 T cell receptor beta chains reported below all come from one sample, sequenced in a study of shared clonotypes between healthy human individuals. Measured with immunoSEQ multiplex PCR; TCRdb has only the in-frame clones, and not every one. The sample lists 640,000 or so clones, around 72% seen once, with 1.5% to 2% in the top ten. The material sequenced was memory CD4+ T cells sorted from blood. As to subset: CD45RA-negative fraction. The origin of the receptors is a woman aged 25 to 45 in good health.

The chain employs TRBV7-2 and TRBJ2-1; D call uncertain. Germline CDR1 and CDR2: SGHTA and FQGNSA. The V and J ends lost 3 bases and 5 bases respectively, with 8 bases between them. The CDR3 spans 13 residues. CDR3 protein: CASSFYLNNEQFF. In DNA form, the CDR3 reads TGTGCCAGCAGCTTTTACCTAAACAATGAGCAGTTCTTC.

The chain has TRBV5-6 and TRBJ2-1; D gene uncertain. Deletions cut 0 bases from V and 10 bases from J, with 11 bases between. The CDR3 has 13 residues. Germline lookup yields CDR1 SGHDT and CDR2 YYEEEE. CDR3: CASSLARRSEQFF. As DNA, the CDR3 is TGTGCCAGCAGCTTGGCCCGGCGATCAGAGCAGTTCTTC.

The V gene is TRBV4-1, the J gene TRBJ2-1; the match to TRBD2 covers 14 bases. The CDR3 is made up of 18 amino acids. Germline trimming cut 4 bases from V and 0 bases from J; bases unmatched to any gene: 5. Per germline, CDR1 MGHRA and CDR2 YSYEKL. DNA of the CDR3: TGCGCCAGCAGCCGCGGACTAGCGGGGGGTAGCTCCTACAATGAGCAGTTCTTC. Translation: CASSRGLAGGSSYNEQFF.

V is TRBV27 and J is TRBJ2-1; 7 nucleotides align to TRBD2. CDR1 and CDR2 (germline): MNHEY, SMNVEV (reference sequence). With V trimmed by 5 bases and J by 6 bases, 19 bases remained unmatched. This CDR3 region has 18 residues. CDR3 residues: CASSPHTGGILAINEQFF. The CDR3 region has the DNA TGTGCCAGCAGTCCTCACACCGGGGGGATTCTAGCTATCAATGAGCAGTTCTTC.

This chain uses TRBV25-1 with TRBJ2-7; the D is unclear. There are 14 residues in the CDR3. Per the germline V gene, CDR1 is MGHDK and CDR2 is SYGVNS. V was pared by 4 bases and J by 5 bases, with 15 bases between. The CDR3 sequence: CASSVVGLWDEQYF. The DNA for the CDR3 is TGTGCCAGCAGTGTGGTAGGCTTGTGGGACGAGCAGTACTTC.

In nucleotides, the CDR3 is TGCGCCAGCAGCTTGGAGGACAAAGGCGAGCAGTACTTC. Residues: CASSLEDKGEQYF. The V gene is TRBV5-1, the J gene TRBJ2-7; possibly TRBD1 for D (5 bases). The CDR3 is 13 residues long. V was pared by 0 bases and J by 6 bases, with 10 bases between. Germline-derived CDR1 and CDR2 are SGHRS and YFSETQ.

This clone was seen at least ten times. The gene calls are TRBV6-6 and TRBJ2-7; no definite D call. Trimming left V 6 bases short and J 6 bases short, with 12 bases between. This CDR3 comprises 12 residues. Germline-derived CDR1 and CDR2 are MNHNY and SVGAGI (reference sequence). CDR3 loop: CASSTLGFEQYF. CDR3 DNA sequence: TGTGCCAGCAGCACACTGGGTTTCGAGCAGTACTTC.

This rearrangement joins TRBV10-3 to TRBJ1-3, with no clear D. The germline gives CDR1 ENHRY, CDR2 SYGVKD. The CDR3 runs 14 residues. Trimming took off 0 bases at V and 0 bases at J, with 3 bases between the two ends. The CDR3 protein is CAISESVSGNTIYF. The CDR3 nucleotides read TGTGCCATCAGTGAGTCGGTCTCTGGAAACACCATATATTTT.